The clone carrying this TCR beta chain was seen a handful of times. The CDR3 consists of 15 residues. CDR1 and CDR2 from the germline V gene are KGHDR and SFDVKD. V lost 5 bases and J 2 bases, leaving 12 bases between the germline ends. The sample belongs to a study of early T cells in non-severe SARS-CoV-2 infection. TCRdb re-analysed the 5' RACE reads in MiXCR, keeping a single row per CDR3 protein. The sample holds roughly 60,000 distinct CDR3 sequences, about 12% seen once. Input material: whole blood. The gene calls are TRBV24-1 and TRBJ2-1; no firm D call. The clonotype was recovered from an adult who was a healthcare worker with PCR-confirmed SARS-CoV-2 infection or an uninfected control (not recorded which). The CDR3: CATSAWSGPYNEQFF. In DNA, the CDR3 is TGTGCCACCAGTGCCTGGAGTGGCCCCTACAATGAGCAGTTCTTC.